One sample yielded the 6 T cell receptor beta chains listed below, sequenced in a study of blood T cells in healthy people across ages. A J-beta primer mix and a sample-barcoded 5' primer were used in a second PCR of roughly 6 to 12 cycles. Via MiXCR, TCRdb re-called the 5' RACE reads, giving one row per CDR3 protein. The sample holds fewer than 1,200,000 distinct CDR3 sequences, about 25% seen once. This sample also appeared in a second study, on T cells of mothers and their children.

Sequencing was done on a sample of blood. These receptors originate from a girl aged 2-10 years in good health.

The chain uses TRBV5-1 and TRBJ1-2; D gene uncertain. V lost 3 bases, J lost 5 bases, and 11 bases lay in between. In germline, CDR1 is SGHRS, CDR2 YFSETQ. CDR3 length equals 13 residues. Written as DNA, the CDR3 is TGCGCCAGCAGCTACGATGTCACTTATGGCTACACCTTC. It encodes CASSYDVTYGYTF.

The chain combines TRBV3-1 with TRBJ2-5, with TRBD2 as a possible D gene (6 bases). V gave up 4 bases and J gave up 1 base, with 10 bases separating them. CDR1 and CDR2 from the germline V gene are LGHDT and YNNKEL (reference sequence). This CDR3 has 14 amino acids. CDR3 DNA sequence: TGTGCCAGCAGCCCCCGGAGGGGCCAAGAGACCCAGTACTTC. Its protein product is CASSPRRGQETQYF.

This clonotype was seen more than once but under ten times. This rearrangement joins TRBV4-1 to TRBJ1-1, with D unresolved. The germline V gene has CDR1 MGHRA and CDR2 YSYEKL. The CDR3 loop spans 16 amino acids. With 3 bases removed from V and 4 bases from J, the gap between germline ends came to 18 bases. CDR3 nucleotides: TGCGCCAGCAGCCAGTCTCCAGGAGAGAGAGGCACTGAAGCTTTCTTT. Its translation: CASSQSPGERGTEAFF.

This chain joins TRBV6-6 and TRBJ2-7; D call uncertain. The germline gives CDR1 MNHNY, CDR2 SVGAGI (reference sequence). Trimming took 0 bases from V and 2 from J, leaving 14 bases between them. The CDR3 spans 16 residues. CDR3 in DNA: TGTGCCAGCAGTTACTCAGACCAAAGGAAAGCCTACGAGCAGTACTTC. This encodes CASSYSDQRKAYEQYF.

As concerns this clonotype: At one end the junction does not follow the germline gene, possibly because of a read error. The chain combines TRBV4-1 with TRBJ2-7; TRBD2 agrees at 7 bases. Looked up from germline, CDR1 is MGHRA and CDR2 is YSYEKL. The CDR3 contains 15 residues. CDR3 in amino acids: CASSQGYSGLNEQYF. In DNA, the CDR3 is TGCGCCAGCAGTCAAGGCTATAGCGGGTTAAACGAGCAGTACTTC.

The chain uses TRBV9 and TRBJ2-2; D possibly matches TRBD1 or TRBD2 (5 bases each). The length of the CDR3 is 16 residues. V gave up 3 bases and J gave up 4 bases, with 16 bases separating them. CDR1 is SGDLS and CDR2 is YYNGEE in the germline V gene. CDR3 region: CASSGNRGAPTGELFF. The CDR3 bases are TGTGCCAGCAGCGGCAATCGAGGGGCACCCACCGGGGAGCTGTTTTTT.